The 20 T cell receptor beta chains presented below share a single source sample, sequenced in a study of radiotherapy plus CTLA-4 blockade in lung cancer. Clones were read by immunoSEQ multiplex PCR, and TCRdb kept only the in-frame ones, dropping some. Of tens of thousands of clones detected, roughly 86% appear once; the ten largest clones hold roughly 17%. Sequencing was performed on peripheral blood, taken from a patient treated with radiotherapy plus ipilimumab. These receptors were obtained from a human donor with non-small cell lung cancer that progressed on radiotherapy plus ipilimumab.

This chain links TRBV2 with TRBJ2-1, with D tentatively TRBD2 (6 bases). This CDR3 spans 15 amino acids. The germline gives CDR1 SNHLY, CDR2 FYNNEI. The V end lost 3 bases, the J end lost 2 bases, and 11 bases lay between the germline ends. The CDR3 loop is CASSESPGAYNEQFF. The CDR3 nucleotides read TGTGCCAGCAGTGAGAGCCCGGGGGCCTACAATGAGCAGTTCTTC.

V usage is TRBV11-2 and J usage is TRBJ2-1, with D uncertain. The V end was cut by 5 bases, the J end by 0 bases, with 11 bases between. Looked up from germline, CDR1 is SGHAT and CDR2 is FQNNGV. CDR3 length equals 15 residues. The CDR3 protein is CASSPGQASYNEQFF. The CDR3 nucleotides read TGTGCCAGCAGCCCTGGCCAGGCCTCCTACAATGAGCAGTTCTTC.

V and J are TRBV7-2 and TRBJ1-4, with TRBD1 identical over 7 bases. The CDR3 runs 15 residues. With V trimmed by 7 bases and J by 4 bases, 9 bases remained unmatched. Germline assignment: CDR1 SGHTA and CDR2 FQGNSA. CDR3 amino acids: CASKVQGGNNEKLFF. As DNA, the CDR3 is TGTGCCAGCAAAGTCCAGGGGGGGAATAATGAAAAACTGTTTTTT.

The chain is built from TRBV5-6 and TRBJ2-2; unclear D gene. The CDR3 covers 13 residues. The V gene lost 0 bases and the J gene lost 7 bases, with 7 bases spanning the gap. Germline CDR1 is SGHDT and CDR2 is YYEEEE. The CDR3 loop reads CASSLGANGELFF. CDR3 coding DNA: TGTGCCAGCAGCTTGGGGGCCAACGGGGAGCTGTTTTTT.

This chain uses TRBV6-6 with TRBJ1-1, with D possibly being TRBD1 (6 bases). The germline V and J ends were trimmed by 10 bases and 10 bases, with 22 bases remaining between them. The CDR3 sequence is 13 residues long. Germline V gives CDR1 MNHNY, CDR2 SVGAGI (reference sequence). CDR3 DNA sequence: TGTGCCACGTGGGGACATCAAGGGCTAGCAGCTTTCTTT. Translation: CATWGHQGLAAFF.

The chain recombines TRBV5-1 with TRBJ2-5; 9 nucleotides align to TRBD1. J was trimmed by 5 bases and V by 0 bases; bases with no gene match: 5. This CDR3 has 15 amino acids. The V gene's germline CDR1 is SGHRS and CDR2 YFSETQ. CDR3 in amino acids: CASSLGDRGGETQYF. CDR3 in DNA: TGCGCCAGCAGCTTGGGAGACAGGGGGGGCGAGACCCAGTACTTC. Full variable domain (outside the CDR3, taken from reference TRBV5-1 and TRBJ2-5): KAGVTQTPRYLIKTRGQQVTLSCSPISGHRSVSWYQQTPGQGLQFLFEYFSETQRNKGNFPGRFSGRQFSNSRSEMNVSTLELGDSALYLCASSLGDRGGETQYFGPGTRLLVL.

Remarks on this clone: Its ends do not fully match the called genes, so a read error is possible. The rearrangement uses TRBV5-5 and TRBJ2-2, with TRBD1 identical over 9 bases. The CDR3 has 16 residues. The germline CDR1 and CDR2 sequences are SGHKS and YYEKEE (reference sequence). The CDR3 region has the DNA TGTGCCAGCAGATTGGTACAGGGGGCGCGGACCGGGGAGCTGTTTTTT. This codes for CASRLVQGARTGELFF. Looking up the rest from reference TRBV5-5 and TRBJ2-2 gives the full variable domain: DAGVTQSPTHLIKTRGQQVTLRCSPISGHKSVSWYQQVLGQGPQFIFQYYEKEERGRGNFPDRFSARQFPNYSSELNVNALLLGDSALYLCASRLVQGARTGELFFGEGSRLTVL.

This clone was seen just once. The chain couples TRBV6-6 to TRBJ2-3; the D is unclear. Germline V lookup: CDR1 MNHNY, CDR2 SVGAGI (reference sequence). The CDR3 sequence is 12 residues long. Between the trimmed V and J ends, which lost 5 bases and 2 bases, there was a span of 5 bases. CDR3 sequence: CASSRTTDTQYF. Here the CDR3 DNA reads TGTGCCAGCAGTAGGACCACAGATACGCAGTATTTT.

This clone appeared a single time. The genes are TRBV6-5 and TRBJ2-7, with D uncertain. Per the germline V gene, CDR1 is MNHEY and CDR2 is SVGAGI. The V gene lost 0 bases and the J gene lost 1 base, with 13 bases spanning the gap. CDR3 size: 16 residues. The CDR3 sequence is CASSYSIPEPSYEQYF. The CDR3 DNA sequence: TGTGCCAGCAGTTACTCGATTCCCGAACCTTCCTACGAGCAGTACTTC.

The chain recombines TRBV7-9 with TRBJ2-5; 13 nucleotides align to TRBD2. This CDR3 is built from 17 residues. V shed 4 bases, J shed 7 bases, and the junction held 12 bases outside the gene matches. Germline assignment: CDR1 SEHNR and CDR2 FQNEAQ (reference sequence). CDR3 region: CASSYRLAGGLVGTQYF. The CDR3 coding sequence is TGTGCCAGCAGCTACCGACTAGCGGGAGGCCTCGTTGGGACCCAGTACTTC.

The chain's CDR3 is CASSLGASSTDTQYF. CDR3 nucleotide sequence: TGTGCCAGTAGCCTCGGGGCTAGCAGCACAGATACGCAGTATTTT. This chain joins TRBV2 and TRBJ2-3; either TRBD1 or TRBD2 may fit D (5 bases each). V lost 9 bases and J 0 bases, leaving 16 bases between the germline ends. CDR1 and CDR2 (germline): SNHLY, FYNNEI. The CDR3 is 15 amino acids.

The chain couples TRBV11-2 to TRBJ2-5; D is uncertain. Germline CDR1 is SGHAT and CDR2 is FQNNGV. Trimming removed 3 bases at V and 2 bases at J, with 7 bases between. This CDR3 spans 13 amino acids. CDR3 DNA sequence: TGTGCCAGCAGCTTTTGGGGACAAGAGACCCAGTACTTC. Translation gives CASSFWGQETQYF.

This rearrangement joins TRBV28 to TRBJ2-7, with D possibly being TRBD2 (7 bases). In germline, CDR1 is MDHEN, CDR2 SYDVKM. V lost 1 base and J lost 0, with 10 bases in between. The CDR3 runs to 15 residues. The CDR3 spells CASSLFGGPSYEQYF. The CDR3 nucleotides are TGTGCCAGCAGTTTATTCGGGGGGCCCTCCTACGAGCAGTACTTC.

The chain joins TRBV29-1 to TRBJ2-5, with TRBD2 as a possible D gene (5 bases). V was clipped by 0 bases and J by 5 bases, with 16 bases between them. This CDR3 has 15 residues. Germline V gene sequence: CDR1 SQVTM, CDR2 ANQGSEA. The CDR3 here is CSVEDGERSRETQYF. The CDR3 nucleotides are TGCAGCGTTGAAGATGGGGAGCGGTCTCGGGAGACCCAGTACTTC.

The chain combines TRBV28 with TRBJ2-1, with TRBD1 matching 10 bases. Germline CDR1 MDHEN, CDR2 SYDVKM. CDR3 length equals 14 residues. Trimming at V came to 3 bases and at J to 5 bases, leaving 1 base not matched to a gene. The CDR3: CASSLGQGNNEQFF. The CDR3 DNA sequence: TGTGCCAGCAGTTTGGGACAGGGGAACAATGAGCAGTTCTTC.

The V and J genes are TRBV6-5 and TRBJ1-2; no clear D. This CDR3 has 13 residues. The germline V and J ends were trimmed by 7 bases and 6 bases, with 15 bases remaining between them. Germline V lookup: CDR1 MNHEY, CDR2 SVGAGI. CDR3 sequence (DNA): TGTGCCAGCAAATTTCCGTTTGGGGATGGCTACACCTTC. Its protein product is CASKFPFGDGYTF.

V gene TRBV6-6 combines with J gene TRBJ2-3; D is ambiguous. V lost 6 bases, J lost 1 base, and 8 bases lay in between. The CDR3 is 13 amino acids. Germline-derived CDR1 and CDR2 are MNHNY and SVGAGI (reference sequence). This chain's CDR3 is CASRSRRTDTQYF. DNA of the CDR3: TGTGCCAGCAGGTCTCGCCGCACAGATACGCAGTATTTT.

The chain is built from TRBV5-6 and TRBJ2-3, with a weak D call TRBD1 (5 bases). In germline, CDR1 is SGHDT, CDR2 YYEEEE. The CDR3 spans 13 residues. V was cut by 4 bases and J by 6 bases, with 12 bases left in between. CDR3 bases: TGTGCCAGCAGCAATCAGGGCTCCGATACGCAGTATTTT. It is translated as CASSNQGSDTQYF.

The chain uses TRBV9 and TRBJ2-7; possible D gene TRBD1, 5 bases. Germline values: CDR1 SGDLS, CDR2 YYNGEE. Trimming left V 0 bases short and J 0 bases short, with 10 bases between. The CDR3 loop spans 15 amino acids. Here the CDR3 reads CASSVGGTGSYEQYF. The CDR3, as DNA: TGTGCCAGCAGCGTAGGGGGCACGGGCTCCTACGAGCAGTACTTC.

J is TRBJ2-2 and V is TRBV27; D might be TRBD2 (5 bases). This CDR3 is 13 amino acids long. The V gene lost 4 bases and the J gene lost 7 bases, with 10 bases spanning the gap. Germline lookup yields CDR1 MNHEY and CDR2 SMNVEV (reference sequence). The CDR3 region is CASSSRAFGELFF. DNA for the CDR3: TGTGCCAGCAGTTCGAGGGCTTTCGGGGAGCTGTTTTTT.